These 27 T cell receptor beta chains were sequenced from one sample in a study of T cell responses to AZD1222 COVID-19 vaccine. Clones were sequenced by immunoSEQ multiplex PCR, and TCRdb holds only the in-frame ones, with some missing. The sample includes 140,000 to 150,000 clones, 85% to 90% of them seen just once. The sample was peripheral blood, taken on day 0 of AZD1222 vaccination. The receptors shown here come from an adult in good health.

The rearrangement joins TRBV27 to TRBJ2-5; tentatively, D is TRBD1 or TRBD2 (6 bases each). V was clipped by 5 bases and J by 5 bases, with 21 bases between them. The germline CDR1 and CDR2 sequences are MNHEY and SMNVEV (reference sequence). CDR3 size: 16 residues. The CDR3 sequence is CASSNQEGGFWETQYF. CDR3 in DNA: TGTGCCAGCAGTAACCAGGAGGGGGGCTTTTGGGAGACCCAGTACTTC.

This clone was detected only a few times. The chain carries TRBV5-1 and TRBJ1-2; 8 nucleotides agree with TRBD1. Germline-derived CDR1 and CDR2 are SGHRS and YFSETQ. The trim removed 2 bases at V and 4 bases at J, leaving 4 bases unmatched. CDR3 length: 14 amino acids. This CDR3 is CASSFSQGGYGYTF. The CDR3 DNA follows: TGCGCCAGCAGCTTTTCACAGGGGGGCTATGGCTACACCTTC.

V and J are TRBV5-1 and TRBJ2-2, with a tentative D call TRBD2 (6 bases). Trimming shortened V by 5 bases and J by 6 bases, and 11 bases separated the two germline ends. The CDR3 contains 13 residues. Per germline, CDR1 SGHRS and CDR2 YFSETQ. The CDR3 spells CASRESGPGELFF. The CDR3 nucleotides are TGCGCCAGCAGGGAGAGCGGGCCCGGGGAGCTGTTTTTT.

The chain recombines TRBV14 with TRBJ1-2; TRBD1 agrees at 11 bases. J lost 6 bases, V lost 0 bases, and 12 bases had no gene match. Germline V lookup: CDR1 SGHDN, CDR2 FVKESK. The CDR3 consists of 18 residues. CDR3 nucleotides: TGTGCCAGCAGCCAAGATTCGGCCCCAGGACAGGGGGCCCATGGCTACACCTTC. It yields the protein CASSQDSAPGQGAHGYTF.

The chain links TRBV12-5 to TRBJ1-5; D not resolved. V dropped 2 bases and J dropped 5 bases, with 22 bases sitting between them. The CDR3 runs to 18 residues. CDR1 is LGHNT and CDR2 is FRNRAP in the germline V gene. This chain's CDR3 is CASGLTTRLMGIDQPQHF. The CDR3 bases are TGTGCTAGTGGTTTGACCACCCGGTTGATGGGGATAGATCAGCCCCAGCATTTT.

The chain links TRBV2 to TRBJ1-1; no firm D call. The CDR3 covers 15 residues. The V end was cut by 5 bases, the J end by 4 bases, with 17 bases between. CDR1 is SNHLY, CDR2 FYNNEI, per germline. The CDR3 region is CASSRRNQGSTEAFF. CDR3 coding DNA: TGTGCCAGCAGTAGGAGAAACCAAGGTAGCACTGAAGCTTTCTTT.

The chain employs TRBV28 and TRBJ2-7; D is uncertain. Trimming left V 1 base short and J 3 bases short, with 13 bases between. Germline-derived CDR1 and CDR2 are MDHEN and SYDVKM. The length of the CDR3 is 15 residues. CDR3 coding DNA: TGTGCCAGCAGTTTATCCGTGGGTTACAACTACGAGCAGTACTTC. It is translated as CASSLSVGYNYEQYF.

This clone was counted between two and nine times. This chain connects TRBV13 to TRBJ1-2; 12 nucleotides match TRBD1. Germline lookup yields CDR1 PRHDT and CDR2 FYEKMQ (reference sequence). With 4 bases clipped from V and 7 bases from J, the junction kept 7 bases outside the gene matches. This CDR3 has 15 residues. This CDR3 is CASSYPGTGGGGYTF. The CDR3 nucleotides are TGTGCCAGCAGCTACCCCGGGACAGGGGGCGGTGGCTACACCTTC. The variable domain in full, completed from reference TRBV13 and TRBJ1-2, reads AAGVIQSPRHLIKEKRETATLKCYPIPRHDTVYWYQQGPGQDPQFLISFYEKMQSDKGSIPDRFSAQQFSDYHSELNMSSLELGDSALYFCASSYPGTGGGGYTFGSGTRLTVV.

This clone has only one observation. V and J are TRBV7-9 and TRBJ2-3; D is tentatively TRBD1 or TRBD2 (5 bases each). V gave up 6 bases and J gave up 3 bases, with 16 bases separating them. This CDR3 spans 15 amino acids. Looked up from germline, CDR1 is SEHNR and CDR2 is FQNEAQ (reference sequence). The CDR3 sequence is CASRGRDHITDTQYF. The CDR3 DNA reads TGTGCCAGCAGAGGCCGGGACCACATTACAGATACGCAGTATTTT.

The chain carries TRBV5-8 and TRBJ1-1; possible D gene TRBD1, 5 bases. The CDR3 extends over 13 amino acids. V dropped 8 bases and J dropped 0 bases, with 11 bases sitting between them. Germline V lookup: CDR1 SGHTS, CDR2 YDEGEE. The CDR3 is CASRWGLNTEAFF. CDR3 in DNA: TGTGCCAGTCGATGGGGGTTGAACACTGAAGCTTTCTTT.

The rearrangement joins TRBV6-5 to TRBJ2-3; tentative D call: TRBD2 (6 bases). CDR1 and CDR2 from the germline V gene are MNHEY and SVGAGI. The germline V and J ends were trimmed by 8 bases and 5 bases, with 17 bases remaining between them. The CDR3 has 14 residues. For the CDR3, the DNA is TGTGCCAGCGTTCTGGGGGGTGCGGGAGATACGCAGTATTTT. Residues: CASVLGGAGDTQYF.

The CDR3 bases are TGTGCCAGCTCACGAACAGGGGCTAATGAAAAACTGTTTTTT. Its protein is CASSRTGANEKLFF. The chain is built from TRBV18 and TRBJ1-4, with 7 bases lining up with TRBD1. Germline assignment: CDR1 KGHSH and CDR2 LQKENI. This CDR3 contains 14 residues. Unmatched junction bases numbered 2, after V lost 4 bases and J lost 3 bases.

The chain combines TRBV10-3 with TRBJ2-3, with TRBD2 matching 7 bases. The CDR3 length is 18 residues. The germline CDR1 and CDR2 sequences are ENHRY and SYGVKD. The ends lost 4 bases at V and 1 base at J; junction bases unmatched: 14. Here the CDR3 reads CAISAGHLTSEGTDTQYF. The CDR3 nucleotides are TGTGCCATCAGTGCCGGTCACCTCACTAGCGAAGGCACAGATACGCAGTATTTT.

V is TRBV6-5 and J is TRBJ2-7; D gene unclear. This CDR3 comprises 12 residues. V was trimmed by 0 bases and J by 6 bases, leaving 6 bases between them. CDR1 is MNHEY and CDR2 is SVGAGI in the germline V gene. The CDR3, as DNA: TGTGCCAGCAGTTACTCGAACGGCGAGCAGTACTTC. Amino acids: CASSYSNGEQYF.

This chain links TRBV3-1 (or the pseudogene TRBV3-2) with TRBJ1-2; D unresolved. The CDR3 spans 13 residues. The V gene lost 1 base and the J gene lost 8 bases, with 11 bases spanning the gap. Germline V gives CDR1 LGHDT, CDR2 YNNKEL (reference sequence). The CDR3 sequence: CASSQGRSSGYTF. CDR3 DNA sequence: TGTGCCAGCAGCCAAGGGAGGAGCAGCGGCTACACCTTC.

The V call is TRBV9, the J call TRBJ1-1; no firm D call. The V gene's germline CDR1 is SGDLS and CDR2 YYNGEE. The length of the CDR3 is 15 residues. Trimming took 0 bases from V and 0 from J, leaving 9 bases between them. The CDR3 DNA reads TGTGCCAGCAGCGTAGGCGACCCGATGAACACTGAAGCTTTCTTT. Residues: CASSVGDPMNTEAFF.

The genes are TRBV7-2 and TRBJ2-7; tentative D call: TRBD1 (6 bases). The germline V gene has CDR1 SGHTA and CDR2 FQGNSA. The CDR3 is made up of 13 amino acids. Deletions cut 0 bases from V and 4 bases from J, with 7 bases between. CDR3 nucleotides: TGTGCCAGCAGCTTAGCTACAGGGTACGAGCAGTACTTC. Translating gives CASSLATGYEQYF. Full variable domain (missing parts from reference TRBV7-2 and TRBJ2-7): GAGVSQSPSNKVTEKGKDVELRCDPISGHTALYWYRQSLGQGLEFLIYFQGNSAPDKSGLPSDRFSAERTGGSVSTLTIQRTQQEDSAVYLCASSLATGYEQYFGPGTRLTVT.

The rearrangement joins TRBV12-3 or TRBV12-4 to TRBJ2-7; D is unclear. V lost 7 bases and J lost 3, with 13 bases in between. CDR3 length equals 13 residues. In DNA form, the CDR3 reads TGTGCCAGCACCTTAGGGCAGATCTACGAGCAGTACTTC. Translated: CASTLGQIYEQYF.

The chain recombines TRBV7-6 with TRBJ1-1, with TRBD1 identical over 9 bases. Germline CDR1 is SGHVS and CDR2 is FNYEAQ. V gave up 3 bases and J gave up 5 bases; unmatched junction bases: 7. CDR3 size: 15 residues. CDR3 amino acids: CASSLGGDRVTEAFF. CDR3 nucleotides: TGTGCCAGCAGCTTGGGGGGGGACAGGGTTACTGAAGCTTTCTTT.

The rearrangement links TRBV18 to TRBJ1-3; a weak D match, TRBD1 (5 bases). The germline CDR1 and CDR2 sequences are KGHSH and LQKENI. V lost 3 bases to trimming and J lost 0 bases, with 18 bases between them. This CDR3 has 18 residues. The CDR3, as DNA: TGTGCCAGCTCACCGGGACGGATACTTCAATTCTCTGGAAACACCATATATTTT. Its protein product is CASSPGRILQFSGNTIYF.

The V call is TRBV9, the J call TRBJ2-3, with TRBD2 as a possible D gene (7 bases). Trimming removed 0 bases at V and 0 bases at J, with 17 bases between. The CDR3 contains 18 residues. Germline assignment: CDR1 SGDLS and CDR2 YYNGEE. CDR3 residues: CASSVEGRGPSSTDTQYF. The CDR3 coding sequence is TGTGCCAGCAGCGTAGAGGGGCGGGGGCCGTCTAGCACAGATACGCAGTATTTT.

V gene TRBV7-2 combines with J gene TRBJ1-6; D is possibly TRBD1 (6 bases). The germline gives CDR1 SGHTA, CDR2 FQGNSA. The V gene lost 3 bases and the J gene lost 6 bases, with 15 bases spanning the gap. CDR3 length: 16 residues. The CDR3 coding sequence is TGTGCCAGCAGCTTTGGACAGCTATCCCGTAATTCACCCCTCCACTTT. Its translation: CASSFGQLSRNSPLHF.

This rearrangement joins TRBV5-5 to TRBJ1-1; D call uncertain. V was shortened by 2 bases and J by 2 bases, with 4 bases between the two germline ends. CDR3 length: 12 residues. Germline V CDR1 and CDR2: SGHKS, YYEKEE (reference sequence). CDR3 bases: TGTGCCAGCAGCTTTGCCAACACTGAAGCTTTCTTT. Encoded protein: CASSFANTEAFF.

In DNA, the CDR3 is TGTGCCAGATCGGGACTTCACAATGAGCAGTTCTTC. Protein sequence: CARSGLHNEQFF. V gene TRBV2 combines with J gene TRBJ2-1; D possibly corresponds to TRBD2 (6 bases). The CDR3 consists of 12 residues. The V end was cut by 9 bases, the J end by 5 bases, with 11 bases between. In germline, CDR1 is SNHLY, CDR2 FYNNEI.

V gene TRBV27 combines with J gene TRBJ2-1; either TRBD1 or TRBD2 may fit D (5 bases each). The CDR3 extends over 15 amino acids. The V gene lost 5 bases and the J gene lost 8 bases, with 19 bases spanning the gap. CDR1 is MNHEY and CDR2 is SMNVEV in the germline V gene (reference sequence). CDR3 DNA sequence: TGTGCCAGCAGTGCCACGGGACGGAAGTCTTATGAGCAGTTCTTC. The encoded protein is CASSATGRKSYEQFF.

The rearrangement links TRBV25-1 to TRBJ2-2, with D perhaps TRBD2 (6 bases). CDR1 is MGHDK and CDR2 is SYGVNS in the germline V gene. V was pared by 0 bases and J by 1 base, with 12 bases between. This CDR3 is built from 17 residues. In DNA form, the CDR3 reads TGTGCCAGCAGTGAATACGGACGGGGGAAGAACACCGGGGAGCTGTTTTTT. This codes for CASSEYGRGKNTGELFF.

The chain carries TRBV7-2 and TRBJ2-7, with D possibly being TRBD1 or TRBD2 (5 bases each). In germline, CDR1 is SGHTA, CDR2 FQGNSA. This CDR3 contains 14 residues. V lost 1 base and J lost 2, with 9 bases in between. The CDR3, as DNA: TGTGCCAGCAGCTTAGGGGACGGTCCCTACGAGCAGTACTTC. As protein: CASSLGDGPYEQYF.